This TCR beta chain is drawn from a study of T cell repertoires in cytomegalovirus infection. The CDR3 contains 15 residues. Trimming pared 6 bases from V and 4 bases from J, leaving 16 bases between. The germline CDR1 and CDR2 sequences are LGHNA and YNFKEQ. This clonotype has a count of ten or more. Its specificity is unknown. TCRdb independently ran MiXCR on the reads; one entry per CDR3 protein. Among roughly 920,000 distinct CDR3 sequences listed, around 30% were seen once. The rearrangement links TRBV4-2 to TRBJ1-5; a weak D match, TRBD1 (6 bases). The receptor was isolated from a human donor in good health (CMV status not recorded). Some clones in this sample may be carry-over from other donors' samples. This sample comprised cultured CD8+ T cells from PBMCs, obtained from culture after CMV antigen stimulation. The DNA for the CDR3 is TGTGCCAGCAGTTTATCGAAGGGGGGAAATCAGCCCCAGCATTTT. Translated, it gives CASSLSKGGNQPQHF.